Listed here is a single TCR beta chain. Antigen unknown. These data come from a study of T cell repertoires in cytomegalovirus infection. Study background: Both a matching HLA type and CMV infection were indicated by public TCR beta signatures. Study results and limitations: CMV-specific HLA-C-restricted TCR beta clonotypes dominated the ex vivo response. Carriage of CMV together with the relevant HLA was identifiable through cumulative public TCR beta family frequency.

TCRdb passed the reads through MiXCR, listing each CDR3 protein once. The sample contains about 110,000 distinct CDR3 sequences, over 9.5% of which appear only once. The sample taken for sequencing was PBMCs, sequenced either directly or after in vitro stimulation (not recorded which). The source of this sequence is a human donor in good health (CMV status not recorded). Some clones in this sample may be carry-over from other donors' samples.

The CDR3 DNA reads TGTGCCACCAGTGATTTCCTGCCCGGGGGTCGAGATACGCAGTATTTT. It yields the protein CATSDFLPGGRDTQYF. The chain couples TRBV24-1 to TRBJ2-3; a weak D match, TRBD2 (6 bases). V was pared by 1 base and J by 5 bases, with 15 bases between. Germline V gene sequence: CDR1 KGHDR, CDR2 SFDVKD. The CDR3 length is 16 residues.